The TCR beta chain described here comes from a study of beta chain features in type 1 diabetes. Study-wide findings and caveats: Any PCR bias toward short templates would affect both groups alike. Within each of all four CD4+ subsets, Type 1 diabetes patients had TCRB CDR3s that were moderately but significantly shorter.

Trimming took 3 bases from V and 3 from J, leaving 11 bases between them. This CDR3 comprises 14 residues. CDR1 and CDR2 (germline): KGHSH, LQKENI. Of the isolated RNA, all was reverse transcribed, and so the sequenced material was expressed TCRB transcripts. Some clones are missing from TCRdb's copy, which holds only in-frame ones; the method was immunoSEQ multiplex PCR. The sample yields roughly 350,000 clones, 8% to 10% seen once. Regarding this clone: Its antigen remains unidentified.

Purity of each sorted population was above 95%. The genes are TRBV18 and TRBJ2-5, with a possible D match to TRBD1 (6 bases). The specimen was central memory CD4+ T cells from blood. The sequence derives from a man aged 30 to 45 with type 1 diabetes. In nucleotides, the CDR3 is TGTGCCAGCTCACCCCGGCGGACAGAAGAGACCCAGTACTTC. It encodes CASSPRRTEETQYF.